The rows below give T cell receptor beta chains drawn from one sample of a study of Ad26.COV2.S vaccination and SARS-CoV-2 variants. Sequencing used immunoSEQ multiplex PCR; TCRdb keeps in-frame clones, though not all of them. The sample gives about 260,000 clones, around 90% of which show up once; roughly 3% is in the top ten. Sequences were derived from peripheral blood, sampled in a trial of Ad26.COV2.S vaccine versus placebo. These receptors were collected from a person between 18 and 59 years old who received the Ad26.COV2.S COVID-19 vaccine or a placebo. Each CDR3 is given with its conserved first and last residue. D genes are given only for firm matches. Clone size, where shown, is once, few, many, or a class for clones that have expanded.

clone size: once
J gene: TRBJ1-6
V gene: TRBV6-1
D gene: .
CDR3 protein: CASSEDGRANSPLHF
CDR3 DNA: TGTGCCAGCAGTGAAGACGGCAGGGCTAATTCACCCCTCCACTTT

clone size: .
J gene: TRBJ1-1
V gene: TRBV7-9
D gene: .
CDR3 protein: CASSSTQGSNTEAFF
CDR3 DNA: TGTGCCAGCAGCTCGACACAGGGCTCGAACACTGAAGCTTTCTTT

clone size: .
J gene: TRBJ1-1
V gene: TRBV11-2
D gene: .
CDR3 protein: CASSLEQLNTEAFF
CDR3 DNA: TGTGCCAGCAGCTTAGAACAGTTGAACACTGAAGCTTTCTTT

clone size: .
J gene: TRBJ2-7
V gene: TRBV18
D gene: .
CDR3 protein: CASSPPASSYEQYF
CDR3 DNA: TGTGCCAGCTCACCACCGGCCAGCTCCTACGAGCAGTACTTC

clone size: .
J gene: TRBJ2-1
V gene: TRBV6-6
D gene: .
CDR3 protein: CASIGGEDRSYNEQFF
CDR3 DNA: TGTGCCAGCATAGGTGGGGAAGACAGATCCTACAATGAGCAGTTCTTC

clone size: .
J gene: TRBJ2-2
V gene: TRBV19
D gene: .
CDR3 protein: CASSMNRDRTGELFF
CDR3 DNA: TGTGCCAGTAGTATGAACAGGGATCGAACCGGGGAGCTGTTTTTT

clone size: .
J gene: TRBJ2-2
V gene: TRBV18
D gene: .
CDR3 protein: CASSPPQGGSGELFF
CDR3 DNA: TGTGCCAGCTCACCACCGCAGGGAGGTTCCGGGGAGCTGTTTTTT

clone size: .
J gene: TRBJ2-1
V gene: TRBV7-3
D gene: .
CDR3 protein: CASSSLEVGEQFF
CDR3 DNA: TGTGCCAGCAGCTCCTTAGAGGTCGGTGAGCAGTTCTTC

clone size: .
J gene: TRBJ2-1
V gene: TRBV4-1
D gene: .
CDR3 protein: CASSQGPSSYNEQFF
CDR3 DNA: TGCGCCAGCAGCCAGGGTCCTAGCTCCTACAATGAGCAGTTCTTC

clone size: .
J gene: TRBJ2-7
V gene: TRBV5-1
D gene: .
CDR3 protein: CASSIGGTYEQYF
CDR3 DNA: TGCGCCAGCAGCATCGGCGGGACCTACGAGCAGTACTTC

clone size: .
J gene: TRBJ1-5
V gene: TRBV4-1
D gene: .
CDR3 protein: CASSQDQGYSNQPQHF
CDR3 DNA: TGCGCCAGCAGCCAAGATCAGGGGTATAGCAATCAGCCCCAGCATTTT

clone size: .
J gene: TRBJ1-5
V gene: TRBV15
D gene: .
CDR3 protein: CATSATGSRPQHF
CDR3 DNA: TGTGCCACCAGCGCTACAGGGTCAAGGCCCCAGCATTTT

clone size: .
J gene: TRBJ2-3
V gene: TRBV7-3
D gene: TRBD2
CDR3 protein: CASSLAGGPSTQYF
CDR3 DNA: TGTGCCAGCAGCTTAGCGGGGGGGCCTTCAACGCAGTATTTT

clone size: few
J gene: TRBJ1-5
V gene: TRBV7-8
D gene: TRBD1
CDR3 protein: CASSLPTFAGGSPSNQPQHF
CDR3 DNA: TGTGCCAGCAGCTTACCCACGTTTGCAGGGGGAAGTCCCAGCAATCAGCCCCAGCATTTT

clone size: .
J gene: TRBJ1-6
V gene: TRBV7-6
D gene: TRBD1
CDR3 protein: CASSLEGTVGNSPLHF
CDR3 DNA: TGTGCCAGCAGCTTAGAGGGGACAGTCGGGAATTCACCCCTCCACTTT

clone size: .
J gene: TRBJ1-5
V gene: TRBV7-9
D gene: .
CDR3 protein: CASSSSGGARNQPQHF
CDR3 DNA: TGTGCCAGCAGCAGCTCGGGAGGGGCTAGGAATCAGCCCCAGCATTTT

clone size: .
J gene: TRBJ1-6
V gene: TRBV19
D gene: .
CDR3 protein: CASRGRNSPLHF
CDR3 DNA: TGTGCCAGTAGAGGAAGAAATTCACCCCTCCACTTT

clone size: .
J gene: TRBJ2-1
V gene: TRBV25-1
D gene: TRBD2
CDR3 protein: CASSAIGSGAYNEQFF
CDR3 DNA: TGTGCCAGCAGTGCCATTGGTAGCGGGGCCTACAATGAGCAGTTCTTC

clone size: .
J gene: TRBJ1-3
V gene: TRBV7-8
D gene: .
CDR3 protein: CASTFRAPFSGNTIYF
CDR3 DNA: TGTGCCAGCACCTTTCGAGCCCCATTCTCTGGAAACACCATATATTTT

clone size: .
J gene: TRBJ1-5
V gene: TRBV6-1
D gene: .
CDR3 protein: CASSDLWNYGNQPQHF
CDR3 DNA: TGTGCCAGCAGTGATCTGTGGAATTACGGCAATCAGCCCCAGCATTTT

clone size: .
J gene: TRBJ1-5
V gene: TRBV19
D gene: .
CDR3 protein: CASSIKGSNQPQHF
CDR3 DNA: TGTGCCAGTAGTATTAAGGGGAGCAATCAGCCCCAGCATTTT

clone size: .
J gene: TRBJ1-1
V gene: TRBV19
D gene: TRBD1
CDR3 protein: CASSGTGDTEAFF
CDR3 DNA: TGTGCCTCCTCCGGGACAGGGGACACTGAAGCTTTCTTT

clone size: .
J gene: TRBJ1-5
V gene: TRBV7-2
D gene: TRBD1
CDR3 protein: CASSLASGGPQPQHF
CDR3 DNA: TGTGCCAGCAGCTTAGCCTCAGGGGGTCCTCAGCCCCAGCATTTT

clone size: few
J gene: TRBJ1-1
V gene: TRBV19
D gene: .
CDR3 protein: CASSTGLNTEAFF
CDR3 DNA: TGTGCCAGTAGTACGGGTTTGAACACTGAAGCTTTCTTT

clone size: .
J gene: TRBJ1-5
V gene: TRBV24-1
D gene: TRBD1
CDR3 protein: CATSQPRGSQGSNQPQHF
CDR3 DNA: TGTGCCACCAGTCAGCCCCGAGGCTCACAGGGGAGCAATCAGCCCCAGCATTTT

clone size: .
J gene: TRBJ2-1
V gene: TRBV7-2
D gene: TRBD2
CDR3 protein: CASSQTGTSKFF
CDR3 DNA: TGTGCCAGCAGCCAAACCGGGACTAGCAAGTTCTTC

clone size: .
J gene: TRBJ2-2
V gene: TRBV19
D gene: .
CDR3 protein: CASSGPGQNTGELFF
CDR3 DNA: TGTGCCAGTAGTGGCCCGGGACAGAACACCGGGGAGCTGTTTTTT

clone size: .
J gene: TRBJ1-1
V gene: TRBV19
D gene: .
CDR3 protein: CASRSSGGNTEAFF
CDR3 DNA: TGTGCCAGTAGGTCCTCCGGGGGAAACACTGAAGCTTTCTTT

clone size: .
J gene: TRBJ1-2
V gene: TRBV28
D gene: .
CDR3 protein: CASTIYAGYGYTF
CDR3 DNA: TGTGCCAGCACCATATACGCTGGATATGGCTACACCTTC

clone size: .
J gene: TRBJ2-3
V gene: TRBV9
D gene: TRBD2
CDR3 protein: CASSALSGGPFSTDTQYF
CDR3 DNA: TGTGCCAGCAGCGCGCTTAGCGGGGGGCCATTTAGCACAGATACGCAGTATTTT

clone size: once
J gene: TRBJ2-1
V gene: TRBV7-2
D gene: TRBD2
CDR3 protein: CASSRLSGRGGEQFF
CDR3 DNA: TGTGCCAGCAGCCGCCTTAGCGGGAGGGGGGGTGAGCAGTTCTTC

clone size: .
J gene: TRBJ2-1
V gene: TRBV10-3
D gene: TRBD2
CDR3 protein: CAISESQRGHNEQFF
CDR3 DNA: TGTGCCATCAGTGAGTCCCAGCGGGGTCACAATGAGCAGTTCTTC

clone size: .
J gene: TRBJ1-1
V gene: TRBV3-1/TRBV3-2
D gene: .
CDR3 protein: CASKGNTEAFF
CDR3 DNA: TGTGCCAGCAAGGGGAACACTGAAGCTTTCTTT

clone size: .
J gene: TRBJ1-1
V gene: TRBV6-2/TRBV6-3
D gene: .
CDR3 protein: CASSYGGVGNTEAFF
CDR3 DNA: TGTGCCAGCAGTTACGGGGGGGTAGGAAACACTGAAGCTTTCTTT

clone size: .
J gene: TRBJ1-1
V gene: TRBV2
D gene: TRBD1
CDR3 protein: CASHRQGTNTEAFF
CDR3 DNA: TGTGCCAGCCACCGACAGGGGACGAACACTGAAGCTTTCTTT

clone size: .
J gene: TRBJ2-3
V gene: TRBV5-1
D gene: TRBD2
CDR3 protein: CASSELAGGRTDTQYF
CDR3 DNA: TGCGCCAGCAGCGAACTAGCGGGGGGACGCACAGATACGCAGTATTTT

clone size: .
J gene: TRBJ1-1
V gene: TRBV1
D gene: .
CDR3 protein: CTSSQAGDSTEAFF
CDR3 DNA: TGCACCAGCAGCCAAGCAGGGGACAGCACTGAAGCTTTCTTT

clone size: .
J gene: TRBJ1-2
V gene: TRBV5-1
D gene: TRBD1
CDR3 protein: CASSSDRGYGYTF
CDR3 DNA: TGCGCCAGCAGCTCGGACAGGGGGTATGGCTACACCTTC

clone size: .
J gene: TRBJ1-3
V gene: TRBV7-9
D gene: .
CDR3 protein: CASRIPGVNPAGNTIYF
CDR3 DNA: TGTGCCAGCAGGATACCAGGGGTGAACCCGGCGGGAAACACCATATATTTT

clone size: .
J gene: TRBJ1-5
V gene: TRBV4-3
D gene: .
CDR3 protein: CASSQEYSNQPQHF
CDR3 DNA: TGCGCCAGCAGCCAAGAGTATAGCAATCAGCCCCAGCATTTT

clone size: .
J gene: TRBJ2-3
V gene: TRBV24-1
D gene: TRBD2
CDR3 protein: CATSDLQSPAGGRTDTQYF
CDR3 DNA: TGTGCCACCAGTGATTTGCAAAGCCCAGCGGGAGGGCGCACAGATACGCAGTATTTT

clone size: .
J gene: TRBJ2-3
V gene: TRBV10-3
D gene: .
CDR3 protein: CAIGGSDTQYF
CDR3 DNA: TGTGCCATCGGAGGGTCAGATACGCAGTATTTT

clone size: .
J gene: TRBJ1-4
V gene: TRBV7-9
D gene: .
CDR3 protein: CASSPLPYEGEKLFF
CDR3 DNA: TGTGCCAGCAGCCCTCTCCCTTACGAGGGGGAAAAACTGTTTTTT

clone size: .
J gene: TRBJ2-2
V gene: TRBV19
D gene: .
CDR3 protein: CASSGLNTGELFF
CDR3 DNA: TGTGCCAGTAGTGGGCTGAACACCGGGGAGCTGTTTTTT

clone size: once
J gene: TRBJ2-2
V gene: TRBV12-3/TRBV12-4
D gene: .
CDR3 protein: CASSPNTGELFF
CDR3 DNA: TGTGCCAGCAGTCCTAACACCGGGGAGCTGTTTTTT

clone size: .
J gene: TRBJ2-5
V gene: TRBV27
D gene: .
CDR3 protein: CASSLRDRVETQYF
CDR3 DNA: TGTGCCAGCAGTTTAAGGGACCGAGTGGAGACCCAGTACTTC

clone size: .
J gene: TRBJ2-5
V gene: TRBV7-3
D gene: TRBD1
CDR3 protein: CASISEDRKETQYF
CDR3 DNA: TGTGCCAGCATCTCCGAGGACAGGAAAGAGACCCAGTACTTC

clone size: .
J gene: TRBJ2-1
V gene: TRBV9
D gene: .
CDR3 protein: CASSVNVGNEQFF
CDR3 DNA: TGTGCCAGCAGCGTAAATGTGGGCAATGAGCAGTTCTTC

clone size: .
J gene: TRBJ2-1
V gene: TRBV6-4
D gene: TRBD2
CDR3 protein: CASSRAGGQNNEQFF
CDR3 DNA: TGTGCCAGCTCAAGAGCGGGGGGGCAAAACAATGAGCAGTTCTTC

clone size: .
J gene: TRBJ2-1
V gene: TRBV24-1
D gene: TRBD2
CDR3 protein: CATSDRTSGEQFF
CDR3 DNA: TGTGCCACCAGTGATAGGACTAGCGGGGAGCAGTTCTTC

clone size: .
J gene: TRBJ1-1
V gene: TRBV5-1
D gene: .
CDR3 protein: CASSLASLNTEAFF
CDR3 DNA: TGCGCCAGCAGCTTGGCCAGTTTGAACACTGAAGCTTTCTTT